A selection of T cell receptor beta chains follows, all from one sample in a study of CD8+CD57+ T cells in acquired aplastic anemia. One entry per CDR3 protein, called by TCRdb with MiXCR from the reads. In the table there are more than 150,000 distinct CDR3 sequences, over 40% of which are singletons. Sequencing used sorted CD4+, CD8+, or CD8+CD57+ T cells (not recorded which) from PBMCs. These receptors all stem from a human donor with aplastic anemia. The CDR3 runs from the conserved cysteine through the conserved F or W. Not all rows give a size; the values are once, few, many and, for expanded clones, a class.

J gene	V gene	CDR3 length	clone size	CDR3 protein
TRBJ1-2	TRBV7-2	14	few	CASSTGTGAYGYTF
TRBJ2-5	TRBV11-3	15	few	CASSLEGLARETQYF
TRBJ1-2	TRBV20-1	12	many	CSAVSGIYGYTF
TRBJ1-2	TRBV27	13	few	CASSSRPNYGYTF
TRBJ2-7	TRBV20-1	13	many	CSARPGVSYEQYF
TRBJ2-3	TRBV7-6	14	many	CASSLNRDTDTQYF
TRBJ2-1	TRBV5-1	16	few	CASSFLLAGGRSKQFF
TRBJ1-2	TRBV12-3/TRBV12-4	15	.	CASSELGQVSGGYTF
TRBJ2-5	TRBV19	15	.	CASSEAGGRWETQYF
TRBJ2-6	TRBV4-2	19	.	CASSPRAARGPSGANVLTF
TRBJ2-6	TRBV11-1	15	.	CASSSRGSGANVLTF
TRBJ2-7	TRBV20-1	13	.	CSASSGTAYEQYF
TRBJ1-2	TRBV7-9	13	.	CASSLRDIYGYTF
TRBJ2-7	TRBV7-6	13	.	CASSLGGLYEQYF
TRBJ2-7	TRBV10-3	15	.	CAISGHLELAYEQYF
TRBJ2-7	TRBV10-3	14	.	CATGTGGVHGELYF
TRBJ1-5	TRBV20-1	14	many	CSAHRVGGNQPQHF
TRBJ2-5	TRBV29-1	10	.	CSVARQTQYF
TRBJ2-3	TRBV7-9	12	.	CASSLIEDTQYF
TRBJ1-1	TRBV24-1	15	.	CATSDFGIMNTEAFF
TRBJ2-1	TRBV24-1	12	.	CATSRRASGRAF
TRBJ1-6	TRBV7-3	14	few	CASSSGTGNSPLHF
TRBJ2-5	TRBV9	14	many	CASSVGTVMETQYF
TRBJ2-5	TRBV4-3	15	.	CASSQDIGQQETQYF
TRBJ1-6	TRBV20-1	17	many	CSARPLSGGGDNSPLHF
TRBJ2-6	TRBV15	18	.	CATSRGTGFPSEANVLTF
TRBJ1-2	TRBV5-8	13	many	CASSLSTVKGYTF
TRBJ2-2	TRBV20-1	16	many	CSARPTGGVYTGELFF
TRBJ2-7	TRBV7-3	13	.	CASSLSGTYEQYF
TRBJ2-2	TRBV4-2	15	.	CASSQHPRGVGELFF
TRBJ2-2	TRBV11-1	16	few	CASSPLDRNPTGELFF
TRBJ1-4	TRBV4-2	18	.	CASSPDRGAVATNEKLFF
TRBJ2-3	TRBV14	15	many	CASSQGLAGADTQYF
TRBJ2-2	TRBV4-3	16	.	CASSYQAGGSTGELFF
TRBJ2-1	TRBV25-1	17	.	CASRLAGDSSSYNEQFF
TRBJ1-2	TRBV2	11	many	CASRIPRGYTF
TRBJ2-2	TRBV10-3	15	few	CAISESAAGTGELFF
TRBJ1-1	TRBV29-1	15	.	CSVGSWDRRNTEAFF
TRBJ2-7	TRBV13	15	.	CASSRTGGGAYEQYF
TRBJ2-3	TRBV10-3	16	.	CAISVSIAGGQDTQYF
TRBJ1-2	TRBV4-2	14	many	CASSANRDSYGYTF
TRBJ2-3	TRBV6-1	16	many	CASSRDRAKVTDTQYF
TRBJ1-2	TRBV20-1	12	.	CSASHPRGPYPF
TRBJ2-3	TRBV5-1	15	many	CASSSGGTSTDTQYF
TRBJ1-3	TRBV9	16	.	CASSTPREGSGNTIYF
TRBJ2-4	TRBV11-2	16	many	CASTSPGGARENIQYF